The 14 T cell receptor beta chains reported below all come from one sample, sequenced in a study of blood T cell repertoires in COVID-19. Repertoires were generated with immunoSEQ multiplex PCR, while TCRdb's copy carries only in-frame clones and drops some. This sample has about 120,000 clones, with about 85% found just once. The specimen was peripheral blood. Every receptor here comes from a man older than 75 with acute or convalescent COVID-19.

The chain links TRBV18 to TRBJ2-1; 10 nucleotides align to TRBD2. The CDR3 runs 14 residues. V shed 6 bases, J shed 7 bases, and the junction held 6 bases outside the gene matches. Germline V lookup: CDR1 KGHSH, CDR2 LQKENI. The CDR3 is CASSGLAAGNEQFF. CDR3 in DNA: TGTGCCAGCTCCGGACTAGCGGCGGGGAATGAGCAGTTCTTC.

The V gene is TRBV11-2, the J gene TRBJ2-5; D is undetermined. The CDR3 covers 14 residues. Trimming left V 5 bases short and J 2 bases short, with 12 bases between. In germline, CDR1 is SGHAT, CDR2 FQNNGV. For the CDR3, the DNA is TGTGCCAGCAGCACCCGCCCCGGGCAAGAGACCCAGTACTTC. Its translation: CASSTRPGQETQYF.

The rearrangement joins TRBV6-1 to TRBJ1-4, with no clear D. The CDR3 extends over 15 amino acids. Trimming pared 2 bases from V and 8 bases from J, leaving 15 bases between. Germline CDR1 MNHNS, CDR2 SASEGT. CDR3 in amino acids: CASSEFRAREEKLFF. The CDR3 DNA is TGTGCCAGCAGTGAATTTCGGGCACGGGAAGAAAAACTGTTTTTT.

The chain has TRBV19 and TRBJ1-3; 8 nucleotides align to TRBD1. The CDR3 spans 15 residues. V lost 6 bases and J lost 4; bases outside the gene matches: 8. The germline V gene encodes CDR1 LNHDA and CDR2 SQIVND (reference sequence). The CDR3 loop reads CASSDRGLVGNTIYF. As DNA, the CDR3 is TGTGCCAGTAGCGACAGGGGCCTGGTCGGAAACACCATATATTTT.

J is TRBJ1-5 and V is TRBV19, with 10 positions matching TRBD1. The V gene's germline CDR1 is LNHDA and CDR2 SQIVND (reference sequence). V shed 7 bases, J shed 0 bases, and the junction held 9 bases outside the gene matches. This CDR3 spans 17 amino acids. CDR3 loop: CASTGTGALISNQPQHF. The CDR3 DNA sequence: TGTGCCAGTACCGGGACAGGGGCGTTAATTAGCAATCAGCCCCAGCATTTT.

V usage is TRBV27 and J usage is TRBJ1-2, with 10 bases aligning to TRBD1. The V segment lost 6 bases and the J segment 2 bases; nucleotides outside the gene matches: 3. Per the germline V gene, CDR1 is MNHEY and CDR2 is SMNVEV (reference sequence). The CDR3 loop spans 14 amino acids. The CDR3: CASRRQGANYGYTF. CDR3 bases: TGTGCCAGCAGGAGACAGGGGGCAAACTATGGCTACACCTTC.

The chain is built from TRBV3-1 (or the pseudogene TRBV3-2) and TRBJ1-5; perhaps TRBD1 as D (6 bases). V dropped 4 bases and J dropped 3 bases, with 10 bases sitting between them. CDR3 size: 14 residues. Germline CDR1 is LGHDT and CDR2 is YNNKEL (reference sequence). The CDR3: CASSPGQINQPQHF. CDR3 sequence (DNA): TGTGCCAGCAGCCCTGGACAGATCAATCAGCCCCAGCATTTT.

The table lists this clone with a count of one. V gene TRBV10-3 combines with J gene TRBJ1-2; unclear D gene. The ends were cut back, 2 bases at V and 2 bases at J, with 9 bases in the middle. The CDR3 is 14 residues long. The germline CDR1 and CDR2 sequences are ENHRY and SYGVKD. Here the CDR3 DNA reads TGTGCCATCAGTGAGGGAGGCAGGAACTATGGCTACACCTTC. Translating it yields CAISEGGRNYGYTF.

The chain recombines TRBV5-1 with TRBJ2-6; 13 positions match TRBD2. This CDR3 spans 19 amino acids. Germline V lookup: CDR1 SGHRS, CDR2 YFSETQ. V lost 5 bases and J lost 0; bases outside the gene matches: 8. CDR3 nucleotides: TGCGCCAGCAGTTGGACTAGCGGGGGAGCATTCTCTGGGGCCAACGTCCTGACTTTC. Translating it yields CASSWTSGGAFSGANVLTF.

The chain has TRBV5-8 and TRBJ1-1; no clear D gene. The CDR3 is 16 residues long. Germline V CDR1 and CDR2: SGHTS, YDEGEE. The germline V and J ends were trimmed by 3 bases and 4 bases, with 19 bases remaining between them. The chain's CDR3 is CASSSRSGLDPTEAFF. In DNA form, the CDR3 reads TGTGCCAGCAGCTCCCGTTCGGGGTTAGACCCCACTGAAGCTTTCTTT.

The J gene is TRBJ2-2, the V gene TRBV7-3; the D gene is possibly TRBD1 (6 bases). The CDR3 sequence is 16 residues long. V dropped 6 bases and J dropped 5 bases, with 19 bases sitting between them. CDR1 is SGHTA and CDR2 is FQGTGA in the germline V gene. The chain's CDR3 is CASSRKHSGATGELFF. In DNA form, the CDR3 reads TGTGCCAGCAGTCGAAAACACTCAGGGGCGACCGGGGAGCTGTTTTTT.

Concerning this clone itself: Its ends do not fully match the called genes, so a read error is possible. V usage is TRBV19 and J usage is TRBJ1-2; 7 bases are a match to TRBD1. There are 13 residues in the CDR3. Germline V lookup: CDR1 LNHDA, CDR2 SQIVND (reference sequence). The CDR3 nucleotides read TGTGCCAGTAGTTTAGAGGGGGCGCGAGGCTACACCTTC. Amino acid sequence: CASSLEGARGYTF.

This chain joins TRBV12-3 or TRBV12-4 and TRBJ1-2; D not certain. The CDR3 contains 12 residues. V gave up 5 bases and J gave up 6 bases, with 10 bases separating them. CDR3 DNA sequence: TGTGCCAGCAGTCGATCAGTTCATGGCTACACCTTC. Translating gives CASSRSVHGYTF.

The chain has TRBV29-1 and TRBJ2-7; TRBD2 matches 7 bases. The germline V gene has CDR1 SQVTM and CDR2 ANQGSEA. This CDR3 has 14 residues. Trimming at V came to 1 base and at J to 0 bases, leaving 3 bases not matched to a gene. In DNA, the CDR3 is TGCAGCGTTGAAGGGCGGGAGTCCTCCTACGAGCAGTACTTC. It translates to CSVEGRESSYEQYF.